This record covers a single T cell receptor beta chain. This clone was counted only a few times. Its recognized antigen is unknown. No much larger clone is present one base from it, and per-base qualities are unavailable. A single peripheral blood draw of about 116 mL on average was collected from each donor into heparinised tubes. Naive, central memory, regulatory and stem cell-like memory CD4+ T cells were sorted on a BD FACSAria II using a panel including CD45RO, CCR7, CD25, CD127, CD95 and CD27. Every sorted population had a purity above 95%. PBMCs were isolated right away by Lymphoprep density gradient centrifugation and were stained directly, without culture. To minimize batch effects, samples were stained and sorted in pairs, one healthy donor with one patient per experiment. The data derive from a study of beta chain features in type 1 diabetes (dated by TCRdb to the late 2010s). About the investigation overall: Mean age, gender distribution, total cell number and subset yield were not different between patients and healthy donors. A total of 107,917,701 sorted cells were examined across all samples, and the number of cells per subset was strongly correlated with RNA yield. The study compared TCRB repertoires of sorted circulating CD4+ T cell subsets between recently diagnosed type 1 diabetes patients and matched healthy donors. Naive and central memory subsets were obtained from all 30 or so donors, but regulatory and stem cell-like memory subsets were isolated from only 8 patients and roughly 8 healthy donors. Broader findings and caveats from the paper: Because cDNA was sequenced instead of genomic DNA, highly expressing activated cells could be over-represented, though the groups showed no difference in activation or CD3 levels. A moderate but significant shortening of TCRB CDR3 length was observed in type 1 diabetes patients in all four CD4+ subsets. Because the HLA sub-analyses included only small numbers of individuals, any influence of HLA type on TCRB rearrangement was left unresolved. Patients with type 1 diabetes made fewer insertions and deleted more nucleotides at VDJ recombination sites, implying thymic rearrangement abnormalities. Naive, central memory and regulatory TCRB repertoires appeared to be more similar among patients than among healthy donors. PCR may preferentially amplify shorter templates, but because patient and control samples were amplified and corrected together, any resulting skew would affect both groups equally.

The entire amount of isolated RNA was reverse transcribed using the High Capacity cDNA Reverse Transcription Kit, so the sequenced TCRB transcripts were expressed ones. Deep immunoSEQ sequencing was performed on naive, central memory and regulatory T cell samples, with an average of roughly 3.3 million total reads per sample. After sorted cells were lysed in RLT buffer, RNA was extracted with DNase-treated RNeasy Micro or Mini kits, with the choice depending on cell number. To prevent cross-contamination, each cell subset was processed individually, whereas patient and healthy donor samples were processed jointly. The immunoSEQ multiplex PCR was used to amplify TCRB sequences from cDNA, yielding 87-bp fragments that span the CDR3 region. Sequencing of the amplicons was done on the Illumina HiSeq platform. The published analysis was carried out like this. Synthetic template baselines were used to correct PCR bias computationally, reads within Hamming distance 2 were collapsed, and singletons that could not be merged were discarded. Reads were aligned to IMGT to assign V, D and J genes, CDR3 length, and insertions or deletions at six rearrangement sites. Clonotype counts were normalized to sorted cell number within each subset before computing true diversity and Gini coefficients with the tcR R package. The overlap coefficient, calculated on TCRB nucleotide sequences, was used to quantify repertoire sharing. As a proxy for the pre-selection repertoire, out-of-frame TCRB sequences from naive cells were analyzed. TCRdb obtained this table from immuneACCESS and retained in-frame rearrangements with V and J assigned. These tables miss some clones; where compared with another copy, unresolved V genes account for less than half of the shortfall, and the remainder is unexplained. D and trimming were read from the DNA, whereas the V and J calls and clone size are those reported in that table. The sample table records more than 350,000 clones; approximately 10% of these occur just once. Of the sample, roughly 0.046% falls within the top ten clones.

The CDR3 goes from the cysteine to the phenylalanine over 13 residues. Only the CDR3 part of the read is kept: 39 bases, read in frame from the first base. V is pared back by 6 bases and J by 5 bases, with 13 bases lying between the germline termini. CDR1 and CDR2 are read off the germline V gene (reference sequence) as LNHDA and SQIVND. Sequenced sample: naive CD4+ T cells from blood. Per the publication, the cell subset or site label means: true naive CD4+ T cells. This chain is built from TRBV19 and TRBJ2-5, with a weak D call of TRBD1 (5 bases match). The sequence was collected from a woman between 18 and 29 years old in good health. The DNA sequence reads TGTGCCAGTAGCAGGGCGAAGGAGGAGACCCAGTACTTC. This translates into CASSRAKEETQYF.